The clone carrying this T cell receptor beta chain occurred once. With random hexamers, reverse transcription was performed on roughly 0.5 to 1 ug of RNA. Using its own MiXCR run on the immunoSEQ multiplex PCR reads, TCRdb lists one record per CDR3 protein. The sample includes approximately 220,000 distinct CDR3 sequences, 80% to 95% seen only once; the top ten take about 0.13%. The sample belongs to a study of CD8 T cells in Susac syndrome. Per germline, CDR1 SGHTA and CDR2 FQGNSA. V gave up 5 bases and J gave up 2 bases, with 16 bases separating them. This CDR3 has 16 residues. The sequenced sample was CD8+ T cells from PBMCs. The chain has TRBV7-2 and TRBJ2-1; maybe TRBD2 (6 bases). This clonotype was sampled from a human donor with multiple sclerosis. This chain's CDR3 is CASSPWGREAYNEQFF. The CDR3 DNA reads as TGTGCCAGCAGCCCATGGGGCAGGGAGGCCTACAATGAGCAGTTCTTC.